A single sample is the source of the 4 T cell receptor beta chains below, sequenced in a study of blood T cell repertoires in COVID-19. TCRdb's table, derived via immunoSEQ multiplex PCR, lists solely in-frame clones and lacks some. The repertoire holds 60,000 to 85,000 clones, about 80% seen once, with 15% to 17% in the top ten. Input material: peripheral blood. These receptors originate from a human donor in a cohort sampled during active COVID-19.

This sequence joins TRBV21-1 and TRBJ2-1; TRBD2 is the table's D call and was not checked against the DNA. TRBV21-1 is deemed a pseudogene. This CDR3 region has 12 residues. The CDR3 DNA follows: TGTGCCAGCAGCAAGGAGTACCAGAATCAGTTCTTC. Translation gives CASSKEYQNQFF.

The table lists this clone with a count of one. This chain joins TRBV4-1 and TRBJ1-2; D gene unclear. V gave up 1 base and J gave up 0 bases, with 12 bases separating them. The CDR3 spans 16 residues. Germline CDR1 and CDR2: MGHRA and YSYEKL. Here the CDR3 DNA reads TGCGCCAGCAGCCAAGCTTCGGAACAGTCTAACTATGGCTACACCTTC. As protein: CASSQASEQSNYGYTF.

This clone appeared a few times. The chain links TRBV28 to TRBJ1-2; TRBD1 is a possible D gene (5 bases). CDR3 length: 13 residues. V dropped 2 bases and J dropped 2 bases, with 6 bases sitting between them. CDR1 and CDR2 from the germline V gene are MDHEN and SYDVKM. In DNA form, the CDR3 reads TGTGCCAGCAGTTTACGACAGAACTATGGCTACACCTTC. Translating gives CASSLRQNYGYTF.

The chain has TRBV15 and TRBJ2-7; 10 bases fit TRBD1. There are 15 residues in the CDR3. Germline CDR1 reads LNHNV; CDR2 reads YYDKDF (reference sequence). Trimming at V came to 5 bases and at J to 3 bases, leaving 7 bases not matched to a gene. The CDR3 sequence is CATSGTGEFLYEQYF. The CDR3, as DNA: TGTGCCACCAGCGGGACAGGGGAGTTTCTCTACGAGCAGTACTTC. The entire variable domain, with the rest obtained from reference TRBV15 and TRBJ2-7, is as follows: DAMVIQNPRYQVTQFGKPVTLSCSQTLNHNVMYWYQQKSSQAPKLLFHYYDKDFNNEADTPDNFQSRRPNTSFCFLDIRSPGLGDTAMYLCATSGTGEFLYEQYFGPGTRLTVT.